What follows are 2 T cell receptor beta chains derived from one specimen sequenced in a study of T cell responses to AZD1222 COVID-19 vaccine. Assay used: immunoSEQ multiplex PCR; TCRdb lists only in-frame clones, some missing. Of about 150,000 clones listed, about 87% are singletons. Material: peripheral blood, obtained on day 0 of AZD1222 vaccination. These receptor sequences come from an adult in good health.

In this sample, this clone turned up once. The V call is TRBV29-1, the J call TRBJ1-1; D gene uncertain. Trimming pared 2 bases from V and 0 bases from J, leaving 7 bases between. From germline, CDR1 is SQVTM and CDR2 ANQGSEA. The length of the CDR3 is 13 residues. The CDR3 loop reads CSVESGMNTEAFF. The CDR3, as DNA: TGCAGCGTTGAAAGCGGAATGAACACTGAAGCTTTCTTT.

The chain links TRBV2 to TRBJ1-2, with D possibly TRBD1 on 6 matching bases. The CDR3 consists of 15 residues. The germline V gene encodes CDR1 SNHLY and CDR2 FYNNEI. V was clipped by 3 bases and J by 4 bases, with 15 bases between them. The CDR3 region has the DNA TGTGCCAGCAGTGAGGGGGGGGCCACTCTCTATGGCTACACCTTC. Its protein product is CASSEGGATLYGYTF.